This T cell receptor (beta chain) is from a study of Graves' ophthalmopathy and Graves' hyperthyroidism. As for the study in general: The authors defined stable hyperthyroidism as no ophthalmopathy within 18 months of follow-up. Study-level points and caveats: With less than 90% sensitivity and roughly 80% specificity, a 13-signature model separated ophthalmopathy from stable hyperthyroidism.

This clonotype has just a few counts. Its antigen is not known. The V gene's germline CDR1 is SNHLY and CDR2 FYNNEI. The length of the CDR3 is 15 residues. V shed 5 bases and J shed 0 bases, with 14 bases lying between them. RNA transcripts were the source from which TCR beta CDR3 regions were amplified. RT-PCR with HTBI primers came first, then second-round multiplex PCR. Each CDR3 protein is one row after TCRdb ran MiXCR on the multiplex PCR reads. The data contain a few hundred thousand distinct CDR3 sequences, under 45% of them singletons. V and J are TRBV2 and TRBJ2-7, with D unclear. This TCR was recovered from an adult man with Graves' hyperthyroidism. The material sequenced was peripheral blood or thyroid tissue (not recorded which). In DNA form, the CDR3 reads TGTGCCAGCAGTTTTTCTGACATTCTCTCCTACGAGCAGTACTTC. This codes for CASSFSDILSYEQYF.